This T cell receptor beta chain was obtained from a study of blood T cell repertoires in COVID-19. Across the whole study: T cells, B-cell-depleted T cells, or PBMCs supplied cDNA or gDNA.

This clone was seen a few times. Germline CDR1 reads SGHTA; CDR2 reads FQGNSA. CDR3 size: 16 residues. V shed 5 bases and J 5 bases; nucleotides not matched to a gene: 10. Original analysis: It was from reference gene primer amplification that nucleated cell counts were estimated. Using immunoSEQ multiplex PCR, the repertoire was profiled, and TCRdb retains in-frame clones only, with some absent. From that table come the V and J calls and clone size; the DNA was used to work out D and trimming. The top ten clones hold around 2.9% of a sample with around 150,000 clones, about 90% of them seen once. V and J are TRBV7-2 and TRBJ2-4; 9 bases fit TRBD2. The specimen sequenced was peripheral blood. This clonotype originated in a man aged 60-69 years with acute or convalescent COVID-19. The CDR3 is CASSARTGTSQNIQYF. CDR3 coding DNA: TGTGCCAGCAGCGCCCGTACGGGGACTAGCCAAAACATTCAGTACTTC.